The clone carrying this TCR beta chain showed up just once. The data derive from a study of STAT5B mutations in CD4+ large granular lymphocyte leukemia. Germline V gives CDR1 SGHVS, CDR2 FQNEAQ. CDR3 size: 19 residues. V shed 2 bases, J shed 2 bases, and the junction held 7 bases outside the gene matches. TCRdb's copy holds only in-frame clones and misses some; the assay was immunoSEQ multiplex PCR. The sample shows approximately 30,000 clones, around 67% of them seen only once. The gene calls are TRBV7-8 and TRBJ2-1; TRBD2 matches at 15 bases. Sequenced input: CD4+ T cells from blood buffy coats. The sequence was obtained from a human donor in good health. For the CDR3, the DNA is TGTGCCAGCAGCTTACGAGGACTAGCGGGGGGGCTTACCTACAATGAGCAGTTCTTC. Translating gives CASSLRGLAGGLTYNEQFF. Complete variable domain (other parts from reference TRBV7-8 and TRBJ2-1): GAGVSQSPRYKVAKRGQDVALRCDPISGHVSLFWYQQALGQGPEFLTYFQNEAQLDKSGLPSDRFFAERPEGSVSTLKIQRTQQEDSAVYLCASSLRGLAGGLTYNEQFFGPGTRLTVL.